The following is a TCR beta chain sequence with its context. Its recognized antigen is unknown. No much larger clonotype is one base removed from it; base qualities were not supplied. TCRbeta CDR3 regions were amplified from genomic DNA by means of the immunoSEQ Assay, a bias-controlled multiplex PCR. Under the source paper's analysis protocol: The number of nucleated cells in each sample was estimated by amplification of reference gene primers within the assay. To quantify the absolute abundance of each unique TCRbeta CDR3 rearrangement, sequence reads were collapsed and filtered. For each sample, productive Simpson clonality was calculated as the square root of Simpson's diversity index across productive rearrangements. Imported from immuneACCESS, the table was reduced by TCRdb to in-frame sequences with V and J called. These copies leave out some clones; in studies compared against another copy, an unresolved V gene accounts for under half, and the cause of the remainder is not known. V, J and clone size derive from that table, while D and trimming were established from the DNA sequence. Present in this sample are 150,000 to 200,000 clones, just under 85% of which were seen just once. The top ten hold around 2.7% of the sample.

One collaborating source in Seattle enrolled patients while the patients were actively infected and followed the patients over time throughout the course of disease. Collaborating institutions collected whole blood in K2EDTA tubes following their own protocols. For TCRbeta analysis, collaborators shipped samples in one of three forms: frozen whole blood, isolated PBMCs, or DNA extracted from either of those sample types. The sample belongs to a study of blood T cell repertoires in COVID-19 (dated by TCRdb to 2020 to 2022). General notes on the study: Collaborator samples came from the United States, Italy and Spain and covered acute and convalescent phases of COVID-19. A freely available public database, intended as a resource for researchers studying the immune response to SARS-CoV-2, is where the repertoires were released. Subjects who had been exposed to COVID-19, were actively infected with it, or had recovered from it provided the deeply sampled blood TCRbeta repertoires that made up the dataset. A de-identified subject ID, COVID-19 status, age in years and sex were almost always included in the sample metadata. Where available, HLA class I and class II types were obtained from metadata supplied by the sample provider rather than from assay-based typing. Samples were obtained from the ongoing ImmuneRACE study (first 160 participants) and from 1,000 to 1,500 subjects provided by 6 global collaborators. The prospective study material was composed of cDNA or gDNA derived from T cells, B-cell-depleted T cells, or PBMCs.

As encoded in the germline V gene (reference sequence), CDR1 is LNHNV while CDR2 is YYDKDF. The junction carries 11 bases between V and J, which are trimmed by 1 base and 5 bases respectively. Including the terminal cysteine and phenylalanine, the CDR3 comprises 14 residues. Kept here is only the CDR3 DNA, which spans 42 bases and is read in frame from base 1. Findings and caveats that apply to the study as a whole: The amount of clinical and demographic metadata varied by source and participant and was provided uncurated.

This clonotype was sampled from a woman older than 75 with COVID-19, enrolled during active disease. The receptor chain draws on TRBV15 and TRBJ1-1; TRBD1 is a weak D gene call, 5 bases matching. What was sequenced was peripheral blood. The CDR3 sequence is CATSRGGGRTEAFF. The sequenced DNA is TGTGCCACCAGCAGAGGGGGCGGAAGGACTGAAGCTTTCTTT.